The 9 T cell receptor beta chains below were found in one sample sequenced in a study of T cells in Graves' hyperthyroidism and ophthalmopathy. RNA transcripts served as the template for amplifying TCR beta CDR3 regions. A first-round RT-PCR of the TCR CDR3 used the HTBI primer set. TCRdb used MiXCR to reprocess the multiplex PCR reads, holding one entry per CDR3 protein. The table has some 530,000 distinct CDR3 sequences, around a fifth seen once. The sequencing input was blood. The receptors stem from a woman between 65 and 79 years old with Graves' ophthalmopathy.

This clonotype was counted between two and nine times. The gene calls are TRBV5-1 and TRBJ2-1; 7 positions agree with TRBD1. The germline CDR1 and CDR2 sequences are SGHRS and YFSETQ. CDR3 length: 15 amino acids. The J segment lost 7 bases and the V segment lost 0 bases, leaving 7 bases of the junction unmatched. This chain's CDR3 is CASSLATGNINEQFF. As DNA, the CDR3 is TGCGCCAGCAGCTTGGCGACAGGGAATATAAATGAGCAGTTCTTC.

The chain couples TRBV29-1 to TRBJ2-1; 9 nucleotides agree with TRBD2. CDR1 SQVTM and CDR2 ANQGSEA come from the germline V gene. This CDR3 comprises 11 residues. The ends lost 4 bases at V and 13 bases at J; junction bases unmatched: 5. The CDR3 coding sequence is TGCAGCGTTGGATCTAGCGGGGTACAGTTCTTC. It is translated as CSVGSSGVQFF.

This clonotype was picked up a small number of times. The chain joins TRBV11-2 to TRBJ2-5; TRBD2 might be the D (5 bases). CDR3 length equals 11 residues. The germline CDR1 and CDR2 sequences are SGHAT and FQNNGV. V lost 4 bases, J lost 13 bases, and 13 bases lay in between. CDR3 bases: TGTGCCAGCAGCTCCTACGGGGTTACGTACTTC. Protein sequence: CASSSYGVTYF.

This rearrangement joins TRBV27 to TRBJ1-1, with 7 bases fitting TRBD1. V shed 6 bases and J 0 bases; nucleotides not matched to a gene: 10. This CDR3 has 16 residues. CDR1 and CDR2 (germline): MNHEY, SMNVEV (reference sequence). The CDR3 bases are TGTGCCAGCAGCTCTTCTCGGACAGGATTGAACACTGAAGCTTTCTTT. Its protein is CASSSSRTGLNTEAFF.

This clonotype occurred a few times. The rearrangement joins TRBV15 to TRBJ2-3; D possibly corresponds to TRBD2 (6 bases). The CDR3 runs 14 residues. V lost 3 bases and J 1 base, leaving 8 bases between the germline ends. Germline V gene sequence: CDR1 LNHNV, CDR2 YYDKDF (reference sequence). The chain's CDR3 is CATSSSGRTDTQYF. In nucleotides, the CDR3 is TGTGCCACCAGCAGTAGCGGCCGCACAGATACGCAGTATTTT. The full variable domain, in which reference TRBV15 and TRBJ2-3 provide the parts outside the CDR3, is DAMVIQNPRYQVTQFGKPVTLSCSQTLNHNVMYWYQQKSSQAPKLLFHYYDKDFNNEADTPDNFQSRRPNTSFCFLDIRSPGLGDTAMYLCATSSSGRTDTQYFGPGTRLTVL.

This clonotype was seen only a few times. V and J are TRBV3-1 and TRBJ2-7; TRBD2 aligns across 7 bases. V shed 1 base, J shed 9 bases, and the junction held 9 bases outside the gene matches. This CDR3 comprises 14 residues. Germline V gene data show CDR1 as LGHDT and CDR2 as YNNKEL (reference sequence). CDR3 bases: TGTGCCAGCAGCCAAGCGGCTAGCGGTCTTGGGCAGTACTTC. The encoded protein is CASSQAASGLGQYF.

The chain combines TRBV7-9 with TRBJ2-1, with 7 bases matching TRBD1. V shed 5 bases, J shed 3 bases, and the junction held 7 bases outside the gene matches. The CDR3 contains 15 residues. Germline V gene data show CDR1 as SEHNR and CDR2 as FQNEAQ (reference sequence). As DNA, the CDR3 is TGTGCCAGCAGCCAAACAGGGGCCCTCTACAATGAGCAGTTCTTC. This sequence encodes CASSQTGALYNEQFF.

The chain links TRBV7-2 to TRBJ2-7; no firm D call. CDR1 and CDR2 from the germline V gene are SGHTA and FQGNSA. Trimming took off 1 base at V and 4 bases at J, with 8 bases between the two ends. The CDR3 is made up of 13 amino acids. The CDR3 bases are TGTGCCAGCAGCTTAGGGTTAAGGTACGAGCAGTACTTC. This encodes CASSLGLRYEQYF.

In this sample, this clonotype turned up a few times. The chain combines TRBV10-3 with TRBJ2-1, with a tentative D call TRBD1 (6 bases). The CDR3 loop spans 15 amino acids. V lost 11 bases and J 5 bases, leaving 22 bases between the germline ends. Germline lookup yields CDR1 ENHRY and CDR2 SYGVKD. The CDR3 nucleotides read TGTGCCGCCCAGTCTCTCGGGACATCGAACAATGAGCAGTTCTTC. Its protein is CAAQSLGTSNNEQFF.